The following is a T cell receptor (beta chain) sequence with its context. The germline V gene has CDR1 KGHDR and CDR2 SFDVKD. The V end was cut by 9 bases, the J end by 7 bases, with 12 bases between. The CDR3 loop spans 12 amino acids. Memory CD4+ T cells were sorted as CD4+CD45RO+CD25- cells. After constant-region reverse-primer amplification, full-length variable regions underwent semi-nested PCR with Nested Universal Primer A. MiXCR, run by TCRdb on the 5' RACE reads, gives a single entry per CDR3 protein. The sample lists tens of thousands of distinct CDR3 sequences; just under 30% were seen once.

Material: memory CD4+ T cells sorted from a lymph node. Subset reported: memory CD4+ T cells, CD4+CD45RO+CD25-. The V and J genes are TRBV24-1 and TRBJ2-1, with TRBD1 as a possible D gene (6 bases). This TCR was sampled from a female donor with breast cancer. The CDR3 loop is CATGGNNNEQFF. DNA for the CDR3: TGTGCCACCGGGGGCAATAATAATGAGCAGTTCTTC.